Listed here are 26 T cell receptor beta chains from one sample, sequenced in a study of Graves' ophthalmopathy and Graves' hyperthyroidism. TCR beta CDR3 amplification used RNA transcripts. The library came from an HTBI-primed first-round RT-PCR and a second-round multiplex PCR. TCRdb re-called the multiplex PCR reads with MiXCR, one entry per CDR3 protein. The sample has 560,000 or so distinct CDR3 sequences, just under 40% seen once. The sequenced material came from peripheral blood or thyroid tissue (not recorded which). Receptor source: an adult man with Graves' hyperthyroidism.

In regard to this clonotype: An end of the junction differs from the germline gene, which may be a read error. The rearrangement links TRBV7-2 to TRBJ2-5, with 8 bases that match TRBD1. The CDR3 sequence is 14 residues long. Germline V lookup: CDR1 SGHTA, CDR2 FQGNSA. The CDR3 protein is CANSLVDRAATQYF. CDR3 nucleotide sequence: TGTGCCAACAGCTTAGTGGACAGGGCGGCAACCCAGTACTTC.

This clonotype showed up just a few times. This sequence joins TRBV2 and TRBJ2-7; unclear D gene. The CDR3 contains 13 residues. Germline CDR1 is SNHLY and CDR2 is FYNNEI. Deletions cut 2 bases from V and 4 bases from J, with 9 bases between. In DNA form, the CDR3 reads TGTGCCAGCAGTGAACTATCGGATTACGAGCAGTACTTC. Protein sequence: CASSELSDYEQYF.

V gene TRBV7-3 combines with J gene TRBJ2-7; maybe TRBD1 (6 bases). Trimming pared 8 bases from V and 7 bases from J, leaving 27 bases between. Germline CDR1 and CDR2: SGHTA and FQGTGA. The length of the CDR3 is 16 residues. Here the CDR3 reads CASGRLQGSGGNEQYF. Here the CDR3 DNA reads TGTGCCAGCGGACGATTACAAGGCTCTGGGGGCAATGAGCAGTACTTC.

Concerning this clonotype itself: A read error may account for a junction end that differs from germline. The chain employs TRBV25-1 and TRBJ1-1; a weak D match, TRBD1 (5 bases). The CDR3 loop spans 14 amino acids. Germline assignment: CDR1 MGHDK and CDR2 SYGVNS. The CDR3 DNA follows: TGTGCTAGAGATCAGGGCAGATACAACACTGAGGCTTTCTTT. Its protein product is CARDQGRYNTEAFF.

As for this clonotype: Since a much larger clone is just one base distant, this may be a read error. The chain couples TRBV12-3 or TRBV12-4 to TRBJ2-7; a possible D gene is TRBD2 (6 bases). The CDR3 loop spans 14 amino acids. CDR3 region: CASSPPGSQDEQHF. As DNA, the CDR3 is TGTGCCAGCAGTCCCCCCGGGAGTCAAGACGAGCAGCACTTC.

This clonotype was seen repeatedly, ten times or more. The genes are TRBV10-2 and TRBJ1-2, with 7 bases that match TRBD1. Germline values: CDR1 WSHSY, CDR2 SAAADI. The CDR3 runs 15 residues. Trimming removed 6 bases from V and 7 bases from J; junction bases left unmatched: 14. The CDR3 DNA reads as TGCGCCAGCAGGGTACCCTCGACAGGGATTGGTGGCTACACCTTC. Translated: CASRVPSTGIGGYTF.

This clonotype was picked up a small number of times. The chain couples TRBV12-3 or TRBV12-4 to TRBJ1-5; TRBD1 aligns across 7 bases. The CDR3 totals 13 residues. Trimming at V came to 6 bases and at J to 6 bases, leaving 5 bases not matched to a gene. The CDR3 region is CASRVTGAQPQHF. As DNA, the CDR3 is TGTGCCAGCAGGGTAACAGGGGCTCAGCCCCAGCATTTT.

Many counts were recorded for this clonotype. The V call is TRBV7-8, the J call TRBJ2-5; 8 bases line up with TRBD1. After removal of 5 bases from V and 2 bases from J, the junction contained 10 bases not matched to a gene. There are 16 residues in the CDR3. The V gene's germline CDR1 is SGHVS and CDR2 FQNEAQ. The CDR3 bases are TGTGCCAGCAGCCCTAGGACAGGGAGAGGGCAAGAGACCCAGTACTTC. It codes for CASSPRTGRGQETQYF. The full variable domain, completed using reference TRBV7-8 and TRBJ2-5, is GAGVSQSPRYKVAKRGQDVALRCDPISGHVSLFWYQQALGQGPEFLTYFQNEAQLDKSGLPSDRFFAERPEGSVSTLKIQRTQQEDSAVYLCASSPRTGRGQETQYFGPGTRLLVL.

This clonotype was picked up a small number of times. The chain joins TRBV11-2 to TRBJ2-3, with a tentative D call TRBD1 (5 bases). This CDR3 is 15 amino acids long. Trimming left V 2 bases short and J 3 bases short, with 12 bases between. Germline-derived CDR1 and CDR2 are SGHAT and FQNNGV. CDR3 DNA: TGTGCCAGCAGCTTACTAGTCAGGGCAACAGATACGCAGTATTTT. Protein: CASSLLVRATDTQYF.

This clonotype was picked up a small number of times. This sequence joins TRBV28 and TRBJ2-5, with D perhaps TRBD1 or TRBD2 (6 bases each). The CDR3 spans 12 residues. Per the germline V gene, CDR1 is MDHEN and CDR2 is SYDVKM. Trimming pared 6 bases from V and 7 bases from J, leaving 12 bases between. The CDR3: CASRKGGPTQYF. The CDR3 DNA sequence: TGTGCCAGCAGGAAGGGGGGCCCGACCCAGTACTTC.

In the case of this clonotype: A much bigger clone sits one base away, suggesting this may be a read error. The rearrangement links TRBV7-9 to TRBJ2-7; 7 positions agree with TRBD2. Germline V gene lookup returns CDR1 SEHNR and CDR2 FQNEAQ (reference sequence). Trimming removed 8 bases from V and 6 bases from J; junction bases left unmatched: 13. The CDR3 has 14 residues. For the CDR3, the DNA is TGTGCCAGCGGCCAAGGCAGCGGGGCGGGCGAGCAGTACTTC. Its protein product is CASGQGSGAGEQYF.

This clonotype was counted between two and nine times. This may be a read error: a much more frequent sequence differs by one nucleotide. No conserved phenylalanine or tryptophan is present at the end of the CDR3, so a read error is the likely explanation. V gene TRBV6-5 combines with J gene TRBJ1-2; D is perhaps TRBD1 (6 bases). V was shortened by 5 bases and J by 3 bases, with 13 bases between the two germline ends. This CDR3 is built from 14 residues. The germline V gene has CDR1 MNHEY and CDR2 SVGAGI. The CDR3 region has the DNA TGTGCCAGCAGTCGTGACAGGCAAGACTATGGCTACACCCTC. This translates into CASSRDRQDYGYTL.

J is TRBJ1-5 and V is TRBV20-1; D remains unclear. Per germline, CDR1 DFQATT and CDR2 SNEGSKA (reference sequence). CDR3 size: 14 residues. V was pared by 1 base and J by 2 bases, with 9 bases between. The CDR3 sequence: CSARGRQGNQPQHF. DNA for the CDR3: TGCAGTGCTAGAGGCAGGCAGGGCAATCAGCCCCAGCATTTT.

The genes are TRBV6-5 and TRBJ2-7; no firm D call. Germline CDR1 and CDR2: MNHEY and SVGAGI. The CDR3 totals 11 residues. Trimming removed 6 bases at V and 4 bases at J, with 7 bases between. CDR3 DNA sequence: TGTGCCAGCAGGGATCTTTACGAGCAGTACTTC. This gives the protein CASRDLYEQYF.

This clonotype has a count of ten or more. The chain employs TRBV10-3 and TRBJ1-2; D is possibly TRBD1 (5 bases). Per germline, CDR1 ENHRY and CDR2 SYGVKD. CDR3 size: 15 residues. Trimming shortened V by 3 bases and J by 0 bases, and 11 bases separated the two germline ends. CDR3 region: CAISDQSGTNYGYTF. The CDR3 coding sequence is TGTGCCATCAGTGATCAGTCAGGGACTAACTATGGCTACACCTTC.

The chain links TRBV12-3 or TRBV12-4 to TRBJ2-1, with 7 bases identical to TRBD2. V lost 3 bases to trimming and J lost 6 bases; unmatched junction nucleotides: 5. The CDR3 sequence is 14 residues long. The CDR3 sequence: CASSFPGEGNEQFF. The CDR3 region has the DNA TGTGCCAGCAGTTTCCCTGGGGAGGGCAATGAGCAGTTCTTC.

Ten or more counts support this clonotype. V usage is TRBV5-8 and J usage is TRBJ2-7; D unclear. The CDR3 spans 13 residues. V shed 2 bases and J shed 6 bases, with 12 bases lying between them. Germline V gene lookup returns CDR1 SGHTS and CDR2 YDEGEE. The chain's CDR3 is CASSFGHYGEQYF. The DNA for the CDR3 is TGTGCCAGCAGCTTTGGTCACTACGGCGAGCAGTACTTC. The full variable domain, rest sourced from reference TRBV5-8 and TRBJ2-7, is EAGVTQSPTHLIKTRGQQATLRCSPISGHTSVYWYQQALGLGLQFLLWYDEGEERNRGNFPPRFSGRQFPNYSSELNVNALELEDSALYLCASSFGHYGEQYFGPGTRLTVT.

In this sample, this clonotype turned up many times. The chain uses TRBV18 and TRBJ1-2; D is undetermined. The V gene's germline CDR1 is KGHSH and CDR2 LQKENI. CDR3 size: 13 residues. V shed 6 bases and J shed 8 bases, with 16 bases lying between them. The CDR3: CASSGSDSWGYTF. The CDR3 DNA reads TGTGCCAGCTCCGGATCTGATTCGTGGGGCTACACCTTC.

This clonotype was counted many times. V and J are TRBV19 and TRBJ2-2; TRBD1 matches 7 bases. Germline assignment: CDR1 LNHDA and CDR2 SQIVND (reference sequence). Trimming at V came to 9 bases and at J to 1 base, leaving 5 bases not matched to a gene. There are 14 residues in the CDR3. CDR3 sequence (DNA): TGTGCCAGCAAGGGGGACAGGAACACCGGGGAGCTGTTTTTT. Protein: CASKGDRNTGELFF. The whole variable domain, filled in from reference TRBV19 and TRBJ2-2, reads DGGITQSPKYLFRKEGQNVTLSCEQNLNHDAMYWYRQDPGQGLRLIYYSQIVNDFQKGDIAEGYSVSREKKESFPLTVTSAQKNPTAFYLCASKGDRNTGELFFGEGSRLTVL.

V usage is TRBV10-3 and J usage is TRBJ2-5; 9 nucleotides agree with TRBD2. CDR3 length: 15 residues. The germline gives CDR1 ENHRY, CDR2 SYGVKD. J gave up 2 bases and V 4 bases, and 5 bases lay outside the gene matches. The CDR3 here is CAISGSGRDQETQYF. DNA of the CDR3: TGTGCCATCAGTGGTAGCGGGAGAGATCAAGAGACCCAGTACTTC.

The chain is built from TRBV12-3 or TRBV12-4 and TRBJ2-5, with 9 bases identical to TRBD1. TRBJ2-7 explains the end of the DNA better; the J call may be wrong. CDR3 length: 15 residues. The CDR3 loop reads CASSLEGQGIYEQYF. Written as DNA, the CDR3 is TGTGCCAGCAGTTTAGAGGGACAGGGAATCTACGAGCAGTACTTC.

The V gene is TRBV7-9, the J gene TRBJ2-7; no clear D. CDR3 size: 12 residues. Germline CDR1 and CDR2: SEHNR and FQNEAQ (reference sequence). Trimming pared 0 bases from V and 7 bases from J, leaving 7 bases between. The CDR3 protein is CASSLAISEQYF. CDR3 DNA sequence: TGTGCCAGCAGCTTAGCTATATCTGAGCAGTACTTC.

A remark on this clonotype: This could be a read error, since a much larger clone is one nucleotide away. This chain links TRBV5-8 with TRBJ2-7; D gene unclear. Germline V gene sequence: CDR1 SGHTS, CDR2 YDEGEE. The CDR3 has 13 amino acids. CDR3: CASSEIVSYKQYF. CDR3 in DNA: TGTGCCAGCAGCGAAATTGTTTCCTACAAGCAGTACTTC. Based on the CDR3 plus reference TRBV5-8 and TRBJ2-7, the full variable domain is EAGVTQSPTHLIKTRGQQATLRCSPISGHTSVYWYQQALGLGLQFLLWYDEGEERNRGNFPPRFSGRQFPNYSSELNVNALELEDSALYLCASSEIVSYKQYFGPGTRLTVT.

The rearrangement uses TRBV7-9 and TRBJ1-1; no reliable D call. Per the germline V gene, CDR1 is SEHNR and CDR2 is FQNEAQ (reference sequence). The germline V and J ends were trimmed by 0 bases and 5 bases, with 10 bases remaining between them. The CDR3 has 14 amino acids. CDR3 residues: CASSLALGRTEAFF. Here the CDR3 DNA reads TGTGCCAGCAGCTTAGCTCTGGGTCGGACTGAAGCTTTCTTT.

This clonotype was seen at least ten times. This chain joins TRBV5-1 and TRBJ2-2; D ambiguous. V lost 2 bases and J lost 0, with 8 bases in between. The germline V gene has CDR1 SGHRS and CDR2 YFSETQ. The CDR3 totals 15 residues. The CDR3 DNA reads as TGCGCCAGCAGCTTAAGCACAGCGAACACCGGGGAGCTGTTTTTT. It specifies CASSLSTANTGELFF.

This clonotype occurred many times. This sequence joins TRBV25-1 and TRBJ2-7; unclear D gene. CDR1 MGHDK and CDR2 SYGVNS come from the germline V gene. This CDR3 spans 11 amino acids. The ends were cut back, 4 bases at V and 3 bases at J, with 4 bases in the middle. The DNA of the CDR3 is TGTGCCAGCAGTGTCGTCTACGAGCAGTACTTC. Its protein is CASSVVYEQYF.